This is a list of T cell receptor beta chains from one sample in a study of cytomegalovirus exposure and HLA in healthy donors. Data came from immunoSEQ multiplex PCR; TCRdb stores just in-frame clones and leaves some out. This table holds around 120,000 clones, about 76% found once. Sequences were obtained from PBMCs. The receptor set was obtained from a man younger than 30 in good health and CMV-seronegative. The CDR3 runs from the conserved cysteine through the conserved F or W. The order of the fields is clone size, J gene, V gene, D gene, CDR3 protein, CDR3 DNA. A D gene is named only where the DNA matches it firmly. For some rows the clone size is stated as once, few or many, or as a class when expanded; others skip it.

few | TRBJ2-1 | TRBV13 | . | CASSSQRAYNEQFF | TGTGCCAGCAGCTCCCAACGAGCTTACAATGAGCAGTTCTTC
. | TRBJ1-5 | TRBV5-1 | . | CASSLEGEPQHF | TGCGCCAGCAGCTTAGAGGGGGAGCCCCAGCATTTT
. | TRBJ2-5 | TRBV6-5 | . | CASSYSTAGIGETQYF | TGTGCCAGCAGTTACTCGACGGCGGGCATTGGGGAGACCCAGTACTTC
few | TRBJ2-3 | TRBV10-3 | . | CAISEGRTSTDTQYF | TGTGCCATCAGTGAAGGTCGGACTAGCACAGATACGCAGTATTTT
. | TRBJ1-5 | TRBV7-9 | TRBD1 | CASSTTGLPISPQHF | TGTGCCAGCAGCACGACAGGGCTCCCCATCTCGCCCCAGCATTTT
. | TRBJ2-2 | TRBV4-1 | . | CASSPFGDTGELFF | TGCGCCAGCAGTCCCTTCGGAGACACCGGGGAGCTGTTTTTT
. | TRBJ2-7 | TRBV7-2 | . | CASSLRTASSYEQYF | TGTGCCAGCAGCTTAAGGACTGCGAGCTCCTACGAGCAGTACTTC
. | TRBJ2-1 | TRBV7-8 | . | CASMNNRRLDNEQFF | TGTGCCAGCATGAACAACAGGCGCTTGGACAATGAGCAGTTCTTC
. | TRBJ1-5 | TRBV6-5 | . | CASGFYSNQPQHF | TGTGCCAGCGGTTTCTATAGCAATCAGCCCCAGCATTTT
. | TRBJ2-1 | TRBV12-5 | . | CASGLVQRGFVIAYNEQFF | TGTGCTAGTGGTTTGGTACAACGCGGGTTCGTAATCGCCTACAATGAGCAGTTCTTC
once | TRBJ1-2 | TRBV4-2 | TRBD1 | CASSQDRRTGSYGYTF | TGTGCCAGCAGCCAAGATAGGAGGACAGGGAGCTATGGCTACACCTTC
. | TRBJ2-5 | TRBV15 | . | CATSREVLTQETQYF | TGTGCCACCAGCAGAGAGGTTCTAACGCAAGAGACCCAGTACTTC